The clone carrying this T cell receptor (beta chain) was counted a few times. The authors' processing: For nucleated cells, counts were estimated from reference gene primer amplification. Assay used: immunoSEQ multiplex PCR; TCRdb lists only in-frame clones, some missing. The D gene and trimming were derived from the DNA, and the V and J assignments and clone size from that table. The table records over 70,000 clones, approximately 80% of them present only once. The sample is drawn from a study of blood T cell repertoires in COVID-19. Study-level background: Italy, Spain and the United States were the sources of the convalescent and acute COVID-19 samples.

The germline V gene has CDR1 SEHNR and CDR2 FQNEAQ (reference sequence). CDR3 size: 14 residues. Trimming cost V 1 base and J 6 bases, with 7 bases left between them. The TCR sequence derives from a man in his 70s who had recovered from COVID-19. The sequencing input was peripheral blood. The chain joins TRBV7-9 to TRBJ1-6, with unresolved D. CDR3 coding DNA: TGTGCCAGCAGCTTAGAGAGGGTTAATTCACCCCTCCACTTT. Translated, it gives CASSLERVNSPLHF. Drawing the rest from reference TRBV7-9 and TRBJ1-6, the complete variable domain is DTGVSQNPRHKITKRGQNVTFRCDPISEHNRLYWYRQTLGQGPEFLTYFQNEAQLEKSRLLSDRFSAERPKGSFSTLEIQRTEQGDSAMYLCASSLERVNSPLHFGNGTRLTVT.